The present T cell receptor (beta chain) was sequenced within a study of shared clonotypes between healthy human individuals. Here immunoSEQ multiplex PCR was the method, and the copy in TCRdb shows in-frame clones only, minus some. The data contain around 2.5 million clones, under 95% of them singletons. CDR1 SGDLS and CDR2 YYNGEE come from the germline V gene. The germline V and J ends were trimmed by 0 bases and 6 bases, with 13 bases remaining between them. The CDR3 covers 15 residues. The material sequenced was naive CD4+ T cells from PBMCs. Subset specified: CD45RA+ positively selected. The chain recombines TRBV9 with TRBJ2-1; D assignment may be TRBD1 or TRBD2 (5 bases each). This receptor was identified in a man aged 18 to 29 in good health. Some clones in this sample may be carry-over from other donors' samples. Here the CDR3 reads CASSVDLGRTNEQFF. CDR3 DNA sequence: TGTGCCAGCAGCGTAGATTTGGGACGAACCAATGAGCAGTTCTTC. The full variable domain, completed using reference TRBV9 and TRBJ2-1, is DSGVTQTPKHLITATGQRVTLRCSPRSGDLSVYWYQQSLDQGLQFLIQYYNGEERAKGNILERFSAQQFPDLHSELNLSSLELGDSALYFCASSVDLGRTNEQFFGPGTRLTVL.